The clone carrying this T cell receptor beta chain was detected ten times or more. V was shortened by 5 bases and J by 6 bases, with 17 bases between the two germline ends. The CDR3 is made up of 15 amino acids. Germline values: CDR1 MNHNS, CDR2 SASEGT. Authors of the study amplified TCR beta CDR3 regions from RNA transcripts. An initial round of RT-PCR targeting the TCR CDR3 relied on the HTBI primer set. TCRdb recomputed calls from the multiplex PCR reads with MiXCR, one row per CDR3 protein. Altogether 200,000 to 250,000 distinct CDR3 sequences are present, approximately 16% being singletons, with the ten largest covering just under 45%. These data belong to a study of T cells in Graves' hyperthyroidism and ophthalmopathy.

The clonotype originates from a man between 35 and 55 years old with Graves' hyperthyroidism. Material: blood. The J gene is TRBJ1-5, the V gene TRBV6-1; tentative D call: TRBD1 (5 bases). CDR3 nucleotides: TGTGCCAGCAGTCTCGCCCCGGGGGGGAGTCAGCCCCAGCATTTT. Encoded protein: CASSLAPGGSQPQHF.